The present entry profiles one T cell receptor (beta chain) with its context. Its target is not known. This specimen comes from a study of OX40 agonist ivuxolimab in advanced cancers. Study in general: The drug used for patients, ivuxolimab, was an agonistic anti-OX40 (CD134) antibody.

Using immunoSEQ multiplex PCR, the repertoire was profiled, and TCRdb retains in-frame clones only, with some absent. There are around 64,000 clones in the sample; approximately 88% occur only once, and about 0.75% lies in the top ten. Patients with a history of autoimmune disease or on systemic immunosuppression were excluded. General study findings and limits: Clonal expansion was among the lowest in partial responders at 0.1-3.0 mg/kg, especially CD8+. There were, on average, more expanded clones in CD8+ T cells than in CD4+.

This CDR3 spans 18 amino acids. CDR1 MNHNS and CDR2 SASEGT come from the germline V gene. Trimming shortened V by 4 bases and J by 0 bases, and 19 bases separated the two germline ends. The genes are TRBV6-1 and TRBJ2-4; TRBD1 might be the D (5 bases). The TCR was taken from an adult with an advanced solid tumor such as melanoma, head and neck, liver or kidney cancer. Sequenced here: CD4+ or CD8+ T cells sorted from blood, sampled in a trial of the OX40 agonist ivuxolimab. In DNA, the CDR3 is TGTGCCAGCAGTGCCCAAAGAAGGGGCCAACTAGCCAAAAACATTCAGTACTTC. Protein sequence: CASSAQRRGQLAKNIQYF.